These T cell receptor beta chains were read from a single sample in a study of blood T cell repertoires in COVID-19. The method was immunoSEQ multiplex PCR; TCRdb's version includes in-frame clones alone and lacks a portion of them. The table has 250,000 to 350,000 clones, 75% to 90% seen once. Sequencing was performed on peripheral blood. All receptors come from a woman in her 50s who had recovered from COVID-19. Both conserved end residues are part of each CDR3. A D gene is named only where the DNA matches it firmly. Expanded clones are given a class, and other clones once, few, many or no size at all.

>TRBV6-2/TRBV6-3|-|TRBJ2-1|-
CASSYSPPSGLYNEQFF
TGTGCCAGCAGTTACTCCCCCCCCAGCGGGTTATACAATGAGCAGTTCTTC
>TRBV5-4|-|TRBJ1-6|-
CASSFNGNSPLHF
TGTGCCAGCAGCTTTAATGGCAATTCACCCCTCCACTTT
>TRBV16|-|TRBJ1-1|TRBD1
CASSPAGGRNTEAFF
TGTGCCAGCAGCCCGGCAGGGGGAAGGAACACTGAAGCTTTCTTT
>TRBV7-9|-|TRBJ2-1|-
CASTAGTEQFF
TGTGCCAGCACGGCGGGGACTGAGCAGTTCTTC
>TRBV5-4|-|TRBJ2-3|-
CASKLGSQGDTQYF
TGTGCCAGCAAGCTGGGATCGCAGGGAGATACGCAGTATTTT
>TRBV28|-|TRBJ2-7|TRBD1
CASSWGRMVGQGAYEQYF
TGTGCCAGCAGTTGGGGGAGGATGGTTGGACAGGGGGCTTACGAGCAGTACTTC
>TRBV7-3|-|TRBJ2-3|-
CASSLWSSGTDTQYF
TGTGCCAGCAGCTTATGGTCCAGCGGGACAGATACGCAGTATTTT
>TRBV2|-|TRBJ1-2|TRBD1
CASTRGHGSGYTF
TGTGCCAGCACGAGGGGGCACGGTTCGGGCTACACCTTC
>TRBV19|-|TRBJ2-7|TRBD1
CATRAQGQGAHEQYF
TGTGCCACCAGAGCGCAGGGACAGGGGGCTCACGAGCAGTACTTC
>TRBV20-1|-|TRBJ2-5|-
CSASWRGALETQYF
TGCAGTGCTAGTTGGAGAGGAGCGTTAGAGACCCAGTACTTC
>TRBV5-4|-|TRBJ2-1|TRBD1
CASRAGTAYNEQFF
TGTGCCAGCAGAGCCGGGACAGCGTACAATGAGCAGTTCTTC
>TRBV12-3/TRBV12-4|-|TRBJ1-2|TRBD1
CASRPGTGVGYTF
TGTGCCAGCAGGCCCGGGACAGGGGTTGGCTACACCTTC
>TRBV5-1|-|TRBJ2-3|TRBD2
CASSFDPGLADTQYF
TGCGCCAGCAGCTTCGACCCGGGACTAGCGGATACGCAGTATTTT
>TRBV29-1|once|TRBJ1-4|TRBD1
CSVETGGAEKLFF
TGCAGCGTTGAAACAGGGGGAGCTGAAAAACTGTTTTTT
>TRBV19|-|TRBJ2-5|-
CASSPWGGRPQETQYF
TGTGCCAGTAGCCCCTGGGGGGGCCGCCCTCAAGAGACCCAGTACTTC
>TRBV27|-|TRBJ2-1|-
CASSLGQGGTYNEQFF
TGTGCCAGCAGTTTGGGGCAGGGTGGAACCTACAATGAGCAGTTCTTC
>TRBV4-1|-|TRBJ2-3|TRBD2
CASSHSGLAGVGSTDTQYF
TGCGCCAGCAGCCATTCCGGACTAGCGGGAGTGGGGAGCACAGATACGCAGTATTTT
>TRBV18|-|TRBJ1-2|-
CASSAGTRDSNYGYTF
TGTGCCAGCTCAGCCGGGACGCGGGACTCGAACTATGGCTACACCTTC
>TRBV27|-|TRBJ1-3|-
CASSSFWGPGNTIYF
TGTGCCAGCAGTTCCTTTTGGGGGCCTGGAAACACCATATATTTT
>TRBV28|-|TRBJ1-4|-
CASGTPGEKLFF
TGTGCCAGCGGAACCCCGGGAGAAAAACTGTTTTTT
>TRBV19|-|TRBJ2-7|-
CASSIGLASYEQYF
TGTGCCAGTAGTATAGGACTTGCCTCCTACGAGCAGTACTTC
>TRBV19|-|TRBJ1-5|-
CASSGQAYSNQPQHF
TGTGCCAGTAGTGGGCAGGCTTATAGCAATCAGCCCCAGCATTTT
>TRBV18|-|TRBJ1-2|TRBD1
CASSPLGGDYGYTF
TGTGCCAGCTCACCGTTAGGGGGCGACTATGGCTACACCTTC
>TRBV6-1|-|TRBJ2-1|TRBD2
CASSGWRGGSYNEQFF
TGTGCCAGCAGTGGATGGCGGGGGGGCTCCTACAATGAGCAGTTCTTC
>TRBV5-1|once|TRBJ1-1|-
CASSLGQVTNTEAFF
TGCGCCAGCAGCTTGGGACAGGTAACGAACACTGAAGCTTTCTTT
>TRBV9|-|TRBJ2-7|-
CASSVGGGILYEQYF
TGTGCCAGCAGCGTAGGGGGCGGGATCCTATACGAGCAGTACTTC
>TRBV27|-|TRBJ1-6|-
CASSLRPGGNSPLHF
TGTGCCAGCAGTTTGAGACCGGGTGGGAATTCACCCCTCCACTTT
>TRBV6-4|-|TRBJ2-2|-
CARNILITNTGELFF
TGTGCCAGGAACATATTGATAACGAACACCGGGGAGCTGTTTTTT
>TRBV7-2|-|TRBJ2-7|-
CASSLNSIYEQYF
TGTGCCAGCAGCTTAAACAGCATATACGAGCAGTACTTC
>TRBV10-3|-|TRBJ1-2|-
CAISVAEGNYGYTF
TGTGCCATCAGTGTGGCGGAGGGGAACTATGGCTACACCTTC
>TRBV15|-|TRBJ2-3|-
CATSRALGGTGTDTQYF
TGTGCCACCAGCAGAGCCCTCGGAGGGACGGGTACAGATACGCAGTATTTT
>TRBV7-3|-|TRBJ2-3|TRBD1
CASSLDRLDTQYF
TGTGCCAGCAGCTTGGACAGGCTGGATACGCAGTATTTT
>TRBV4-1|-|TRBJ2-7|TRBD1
CASSPTGARYDFRISYEQYF
TGCGCCAGCAGCCCGACAGGGGCCCGCTATGATTTCCGTATTTCCTACGAGCAGTACTTC